This is a list of T cell receptor beta chains from one sample in a study of blood T cell repertoires in COVID-19. Data came from immunoSEQ multiplex PCR; TCRdb stores just in-frame clones and leaves some out. Counted here are about 180,000 clones, 89% occurring once; the ten biggest clones make up around 2.3%. The specimen was PBMCs or T cells enriched from blood (not recorded which). These receptor sequences come from a woman aged 40 to 49 with acute COVID-19. Each CDR3 is given with its conserved first and last residue. D genes are given only for firm matches. Only part of the rows carry a size: once, few, many, or a class if the clone is expanded.

j_call v_call d_call clone_size cdr3_aa cdr3_nt
TRBJ1-5 TRBV4-1 - - CASSQVGEGSNQPQHF TGCGCCAGCAGCCAAGTGGGGGAGGGGAGCAATCAGCCCCAGCATTTT
TRBJ1-2 TRBV15 TRBD1 - CATSSGTGLGYTF TGTGCCACCAGCTCCGGGACAGGGCTTGGCTACACCTTC
TRBJ1-2 TRBV18 TRBD1 - CASSPGQELNITF TGTGCCAGCTCACCGGGACAGGAATTAAACATAACCTTC
TRBJ1-4 TRBV4-1 - - CASSQGATNEKLFF TGCGCCAGCAGTCAGGGCGCAACTAATGAAAAACTGTTTTTT
TRBJ2-7 TRBV6-5 - - CASRQDKWWEQYF TGTGCCAGCAGACAAGACAAGTGGTGGGAGCAGTACTTC
TRBJ1-4 TRBV4-1 - - CASSQGTDIYEKLFF TGCGCCAGCAGCCAAGGGACAGACATATACGAAAAACTGTTTTTT
TRBJ2-3 TRBV7-9 TRBD2 - CASSFAGGPDTQYF TGTGCCAGCAGCTTCGCGGGAGGGCCAGATACGCAGTATTTT
TRBJ1-5 TRBV19 - - CASSIEQGWGNQPQHF TGTGCCAGTAGTATTGAACAGGGTTGGGGCAATCAGCCCCAGCATTTT
TRBJ1-5 TRBV18 - once CASSPGGLQPQHF TGTGCCAGCTCACCAGGAGGGCTTCAGCCCCAGCATTTT
TRBJ2-5 TRBV7-9 - - CASSLAGGQETQYF TGTGCCAGCAGCTTAGCGGGGGGCCAAGAGACCCAGTACTTC
TRBJ1-5 TRBV5-5 - - CASSPGWSNQPQHF TGTGCCAGCAGCCCCGGGTGGAGCAATCAGCCCCAGCATTTT
TRBJ2-1 TRBV19 TRBD2 - CASSISGLAGGYNEQFF TGTGCCAGTAGTATCTCCGGACTAGCGGGAGGGTACAATGAGCAGTTCTTC
TRBJ2-3 TRBV5-6 - - CASSLQNTDTQYF TGTGCCAGCAGCTTGCAGAACACAGATACGCAGTATTTT
TRBJ2-3 TRBV28 TRBD2 - CASREGLPRDTQYF TGTGCCAGCAGAGAGGGACTACCCCGTGATACGCAGTATTTT
TRBJ1-4 TRBV7-9 - - CASSSTGGNEKLFF TGTGCCAGCAGCTCAACGGGGGGAAATGAAAAACTGTTTTTT
TRBJ1-1 TRBV7-6 TRBD1 - CASSLGTVTEAFF TGTGCCAGCAGCTTGGGGACAGTCACTGAAGCTTTCTTT
TRBJ1-2 TRBV7-2 TRBD1 - CASSPGTGKGYTF TGTGCCAGCAGCCCCGGGACAGGGAAGGGCTACACCTTC
TRBJ2-2 TRBV4-1 TRBD2 once CASSRHGGLADTGELFF TGCGCCAGCAGCCGCCACGGGGGACTAGCGGACACCGGGGAGCTGTTTTTT
TRBJ2-2 TRBV15 - - CATSREQLSGELFF TGTGCCACCAGCAGAGAGCAGTTGTCCGGGGAGCTGTTTTTT
TRBJ2-3 TRBV12-3/TRBV12-4 - - CASNTRTATQYF TGTGCCAGCAATACGAGAACAGCAACGCAGTATTTT
TRBJ1-6 TRBV30 - - CAWSQPPGNLKGSPLHF TGTGCCTGGAGCCAGCCCCCGGGGAACCTCAAGGGATCACCCCTCCACTTT
TRBJ2-2 TRBV11-1 - - CASSSPNGELFF TGTGCCAGCAGCTCCCCCAACGGGGAGCTGTTTTTT
TRBJ2-1 TRBV15 TRBD1 - CATSREPGQRSYNEQFF TGTGCCACCAGCAGAGAACCGGGACAGCGCTCCTACAATGAGCAGTTCTTC
TRBJ2-2 TRBV7-9 - - CASSVQNGELFF TGTGCCAGCAGCGTACAGAACGGGGAGCTGTTTTTT
TRBJ1-1 TRBV6-5 TRBD1 - CASSPQGGTEAFF TGTGCCAGCAGTCCACAGGGGGGGACTGAAGCTTTCTTT
TRBJ1-1 TRBV5-1 - - CASSLAQVPGAEAFF TGCGCCAGCAGCTTGGCGCAGGTCCCGGGGGCTGAAGCTTTCTTT
TRBJ1-1 TRBV10-2 - - CASSSRGDEAFF TGCGCCAGCAGCTCCAGGGGAGATGAAGCTTTCTTT
TRBJ1-1 TRBV7-8 - - CASSPMTVPSTEAFF TGTGCCAGCAGCCCCATGACAGTACCCAGCACTGAAGCTTTCTTT
TRBJ1-4 TRBV6-1 - - CASSDRWSTNEKLFF TGTGCCAGCAGTGATCGGTGGTCAACTAATGAAAAACTGTTTTTT
TRBJ2-7 TRBV5-4 TRBD2 - CASSPTSGTLYEQYF TGTGCCAGCAGCCCGACTAGCGGGACCCTGTACGAGCAGTACTTC
TRBJ1-1 TRBV3-1/TRBV3-2 TRBD1 - CAAGQGSKAFF TGTGCCGCCGGACAGGGATCAAAAGCTTTCTTT
TRBJ2-5 TRBV14 - - CASSRMAGGETQYF TGTGCCAGCAGCCGTATGGCGGGTGGGGAGACCCAGTACTTC
TRBJ1-3 TRBV30 TRBD1 once CAWSARTGSSGNTIYF TGTGCCTGGAGTGCTAGGACAGGGAGCTCTGGAAACACCATATATTTT
TRBJ2-2 TRBV2 - - CASSWGRNTGELFF TGTGCCAGCAGTTGGGGCCGAAACACCGGGGAGCTGTTTTTT
TRBJ2-7 TRBV2 TRBD2 - CASRRGGYEQYF TGTGCCAGTCGGCGGGGGGGGTACGAGCAGTACTTC
TRBJ2-7 TRBV5-4 TRBD1 once CASSLRQGVAYEQYF TGTGCCAGCAGTCTTAGACAGGGGGTTGCCTACGAGCAGTACTTC
TRBJ2-4 TRBV14 - - CASIRTGYAKNIQYF TGTGCCAGCATTCGCACAGGGTACGCCAAAAACATTCAGTACTTC
TRBJ1-5 TRBV28 TRBD1 - CASSPRTGNNQPQHF TGTGCCAGCAGTCCCAGGACAGGAAACAATCAGCCCCAGCATTTT
TRBJ2-7 TRBV28 TRBD1 - CASRNPGTGVAEQYF TGTGCCAGCAGAAACCCCGGGACAGGGGTAGCCGAGCAGTACTTC
TRBJ2-3 TRBV3-1/TRBV3-2 TRBD2 - CASSQDSVIGLLAGTDTQYF TGTGCCAGCAGCCAAGATTCCGTAATAGGGTTGCTAGCGGGGACAGATACGCAGTATTTT
TRBJ2-7 TRBV11-2 TRBD1 - CASSPLDRAGGEQYF TGTGCCAGCAGCCCCCTCGACAGGGCAGGCGGCGAGCAGTACTTC
TRBJ1-1 TRBV2 - - CASSEPPTGLNTEAFF TGTGCCAGCAGTGAGCCCCCCACAGGGTTGAACACTGAAGCTTTCTTT
TRBJ2-7 TRBV11-2 TRBD1 - CASSPGTGFGDEQYF TGTGCCAGCAGCCCCGGGACAGGGTTTGGGGACGAGCAGTACTTC
TRBJ2-7 TRBV4-2 - - CASSQALGTTYEQYF TGTGCCAGCAGCCAAGCTCTAGGTACTACCTACGAGCAGTACTTC
TRBJ2-1 TRBV5-3 - - CARSLIEEAPTYNEQFF TGTGCCAGAAGCTTAATAGAGGAAGCGCCCACCTACAATGAGCAGTTCTTC
TRBJ1-3 TRBV3-1/TRBV3-2 TRBD1 - CASSQPGQEPSGNTIYF TGTGCCAGCAGCCAACCTGGACAGGAGCCCTCTGGAAACACCATATATTTT
TRBJ2-7 TRBV7-6 TRBD2 - CASSPPLAGLSYEQYF TGTGCCAGCAGCCCCCCCTTAGCGGGACTCTCCTACGAGCAGTACTTC
TRBJ1-2 TRBV5-4 - - CASSLAGTQDGYTF TGTGCCAGCAGCTTGGCGGGGACTCAAGATGGCTACACCTTC
TRBJ2-7 TRBV14 TRBD1 few CASSHLTGVSNEQYF TGTGCCAGCAGCCACCTTACAGGGGTCTCCAACGAGCAGTACTTC
TRBJ2-7 TRBV11-1 - - CASSLVGYEQYF TGTGCCAGCAGCTTAGTCGGGTACGAGCAGTACTTC
TRBJ2-3 TRBV4-2 TRBD2 - CASSQNAPGAGGGRDTQYF TGTGCCAGCAGCCAAAATGCCCCGGGGGCGGGAGGGGGTAGAGATACGCAGTATTTT
TRBJ2-3 TRBV9 TRBD1 - CASSVSSKGTGHLDTQYF TGTGCCAGCAGCGTGTCATCCAAGGGGACAGGGCATTTGGATACGCAGTATTTT
TRBJ1-6 TRBV7-9 TRBD1 - CASSSPGGTGHNSPLHF TGTGCCAGCAGCAGTCCAGGCGGGACAGGGCATAATTCACCCCTCCACTTT
TRBJ2-7 TRBV7-2 - - CASALGTKGSSYEQYF TGTGCCAGCGCGTTGGGAACAAAGGGGTCCTCCTACGAGCAGTACTTC
TRBJ1-1 TRBV11-2 - - CASSLFQGLNTEAFF TGTGCCAGCAGCTTATTTCAGGGTTTGAACACTGAAGCTTTCTTT